This T cell receptor beta chain was sequenced during a study of vaccination effects on CD4 cells after COVID-19. Germline V gene data show CDR1 as LGHNA and CDR2 as YNFKEQ. The CDR3 spans 16 residues. Deletions cut 1 base from V and 6 bases from J, with 17 bases between. Comments on this clone: Antigen: not known.

Using viral peptide pools, the ViraFEST assay grew out antigen-specific CD4+ T cells prior to sequencing. Following 10 days of culture, CD4+ T cells were isolated. Cultures got half-medium changes with IL-2 on days 3 and 7. Study results and limitations: The vaccine-induced clones of healthy vaccinees included only 1 of 255 that cross-reacted with common cold coronaviruses. Marked clonal contraction of both clone types appeared late after vaccination. Few convalescent patients were studied, and early post-infection samples were lacking.

Profiling relied on immunoSEQ multiplex PCR, and the TCRdb table lists in-frame clones only, not all of them. The sample lists fewer than 10,000 clones; roughly 79% were seen once. The chain recombines TRBV4-2 with TRBJ2-3; TRBD2 is a possible D gene (5 bases). Sequencing was performed on CD4+ T cells from PBMCs cultured with HCoV-229E spike peptides, taken before COVID-19 vaccination. This TCR came from a human donor who received a COVID-19 vaccine. The CDR3 nucleotides read TGTGCCAGCAGCCAAGGAAGCATACGGACGGGGGATACGCAGTATTTT. Amino acids: CASSQGSIRTGDTQYF.